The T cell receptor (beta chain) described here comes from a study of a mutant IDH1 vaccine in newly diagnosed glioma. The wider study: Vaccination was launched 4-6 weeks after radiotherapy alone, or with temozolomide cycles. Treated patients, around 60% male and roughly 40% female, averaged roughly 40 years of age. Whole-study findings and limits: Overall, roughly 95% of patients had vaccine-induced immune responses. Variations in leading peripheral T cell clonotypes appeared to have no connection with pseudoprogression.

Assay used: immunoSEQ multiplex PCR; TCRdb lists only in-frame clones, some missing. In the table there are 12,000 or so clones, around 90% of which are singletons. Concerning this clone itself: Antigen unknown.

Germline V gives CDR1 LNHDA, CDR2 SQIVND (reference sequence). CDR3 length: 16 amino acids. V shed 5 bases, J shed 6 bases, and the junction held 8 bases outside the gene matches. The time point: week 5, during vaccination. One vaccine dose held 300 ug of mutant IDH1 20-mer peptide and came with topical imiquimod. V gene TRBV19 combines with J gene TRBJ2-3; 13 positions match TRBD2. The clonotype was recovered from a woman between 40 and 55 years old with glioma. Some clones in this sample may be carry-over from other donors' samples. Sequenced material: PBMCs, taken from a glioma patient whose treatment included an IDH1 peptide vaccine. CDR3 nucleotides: TGTGCCAGTAGTGCGACACTAGCGGGAGGGTCCGATACGCAGTATTTT. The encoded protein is CASSATLAGGSDTQYF.